These 23 T cell receptor beta chains share one sample of origin, sequenced in a study of blood T cell repertoires in COVID-19. Sequencing used immunoSEQ multiplex PCR; TCRdb keeps in-frame clones, though not all of them. The table records 300,000 to 450,000 clones, about nine tenths of them present only once. The sample taken for sequencing was peripheral blood. Receptors originate from an older woman with COVID-19, enrolled during active disease.

The sample holds one count of this clone. The chain uses TRBV11-2 and TRBJ2-1; D possibly corresponds to TRBD2 (6 bases). Trimming took 5 bases from V and 0 from J, leaving 14 bases between them. CDR1 and CDR2 (germline): SGHAT, FQNNGV. CDR3 length equals 16 residues. CDR3 sequence reads: CASSTRAGSSYNEQFF. CDR3 sequence (DNA): TGTGCCAGCAGCACGCGGGCGGGGAGCTCCTACAATGAGCAGTTCTTC.

This clone was seen once. The gene calls are TRBV30 and TRBJ1-5; D is perhaps TRBD1 (5 bases). From germline, CDR1 is GTSNPN and CDR2 SVGIG (reference sequence). The CDR3 spans 16 residues. Trimming removed 2 bases from V and 1 base from J, with 15 bases in between. Written as DNA, the CDR3 is TGTGCCTGGAGTCACACGCAGGGACTCAGCAATCAGCCCCAGCATTTT. Its translation: CAWSHTQGLSNQPQHF.

The V and J genes are TRBV28 and TRBJ2-1; 8 nucleotides line up with TRBD1. V shed 5 bases, J shed 8 bases, and the junction held 8 bases outside the gene matches. Germline CDR1 reads MDHEN; CDR2 reads SYDVKM. CDR3 length: 14 residues. The CDR3 spells CASSLAGGSDEQFF. In DNA, the CDR3 is TGTGCCAGCAGTCTAGCAGGGGGCTCTGATGAGCAGTTCTTC.

The V gene is TRBV28, the J gene TRBJ1-6, with a weak D call TRBD1 (6 bases). The CDR3 extends over 13 amino acids. Germline-derived CDR1 and CDR2 are MDHEN and SYDVKM. Between the trimmed V and J ends, which lost 7 bases and 9 bases, there was a span of 13 bases. The CDR3: CASKTGTGSPLHF. The DNA of the CDR3 is TGTGCCAGCAAGACAGGAACCGGTTCACCCCTCCACTTT.

This chain connects TRBV5-8 to TRBJ1-2; 7 bases line up with TRBD1. CDR3 length equals 15 residues. Unmatched junction bases numbered 9, after V lost 4 bases and J lost 3 bases. Germline loops: CDR1 SGHTS, CDR2 YDEGEE. The CDR3 loop reads CASSLGAGGYYGYTF. The CDR3, as DNA: TGTGCCAGCAGCCTAGGGGCAGGGGGATACTATGGCTACACCTTC. The full variable domain, its missing parts supplied by reference TRBV5-8 and TRBJ1-2, is EAGVTQSPTHLIKTRGQQATLRCSPISGHTSVYWYQQALGLGLQFLLWYDEGEERNRGNFPPRFSGRQFPNYSSELNVNALELEDSALYLCASSLGAGGYYGYTFGSGTRLTVV.

V gene TRBV7-3 combines with J gene TRBJ1-1; 7 bases fit TRBD1. The CDR3 totals 15 residues. Losses at the gene ends were 5 bases for V and 4 bases for J; bases not matched to a gene: 10. Looked up from germline, CDR1 is SGHTA and CDR2 is FQGTGA. The CDR3 is CASSSQGGAGTEAFF. CDR3 nucleotide sequence: TGTGCCAGCAGCAGCCAAGGGGGCGCGGGCACTGAAGCTTTCTTT.

CDR3 sequence reads: CASGLGRGSLNTEAFF. The CDR3 DNA reads TGTGCTAGTGGTTTGGGCCGGGGGTCATTGAACACTGAAGCTTTCTTT. The rearrangement joins TRBV12-5 to TRBJ1-1, with a possible D match to TRBD1 (5 bases). The V end lost 1 base, the J end lost 0 bases, and 12 bases lay between the germline ends. CDR3 length: 16 residues. Germline CDR1 reads LGHNT; CDR2 reads FRNRAP.

This clone was observed a single time. The V gene is TRBV3-1 (or the pseudogene TRBV3-2), the J gene TRBJ1-5; maybe TRBD1 (5 bases). Trimming left V 2 bases short and J 7 bases short, with 6 bases between. The CDR3 runs to 12 residues. Germline CDR1 LGHDT, CDR2 YNNKEL (reference sequence). As DNA, the CDR3 is TGTGCCAGCAGCCAACGGGGGCAGCCCCAGCATTTT. Translating gives CASSQRGQPQHF.

The chain is built from TRBV14 and TRBJ1-1; D is ambiguous. This CDR3 is built from 13 residues. CDR1 is SGHDN, CDR2 FVKESK, per germline. The germline V and J ends were trimmed by 1 base and 8 bases, with 11 bases remaining between them. The CDR3 here is CASSQVLSGEAFF. Written as DNA, the CDR3 is TGTGCCAGCAGCCAAGTATTGTCCGGGGAAGCTTTCTTT.

This sequence joins TRBV4-1 and TRBJ1-6; a possible D gene is TRBD1 (6 bases). The germline V and J ends were trimmed by 0 bases and 1 base, with 16 bases remaining between them. Germline V gives CDR1 MGHRA, CDR2 YSYEKL. CDR3 size: 19 residues. This CDR3 reads CASSQEVRTAISYNSPLHF. In DNA form, the CDR3 reads TGCGCCAGCAGCCAAGAAGTAAGGACAGCTATTTCCTATAATTCACCCCTCCACTTT.

The rearrangement links TRBV28 to TRBJ1-1; the D gene is possibly TRBD1 (6 bases). This CDR3 has 11 amino acids. Germline V gene sequence: CDR1 MDHEN, CDR2 SYDVKM. Deletions cut 6 bases from V and 8 bases from J, with 10 bases between. CDR3 sequence (DNA): TGTGCCAGCAGAATCGGGACAGAAGCTTTCTTT. Its protein product is CASRIGTEAFF. Full variable domain (rest looked up from reference TRBV28 and TRBJ1-1): DVKVTQSSRYLVKRTGEKVFLECVQDMDHENMFWYRQDPGLGLRLIYFSYDVKMKEKGDIPEGYSVSREKKERFSLILESASTNQTSMYLCASRIGTEAFFGQGTRLTVV.

The chain recombines TRBV3-1 (or the pseudogene TRBV3-2) with TRBJ2-7; 8 bases map to TRBD1. The CDR3 is 14 amino acids. Germline V gene data show CDR1 as LGHDT and CDR2 as YNNKEL (reference sequence). V trimming: 4 bases; J trimming: 1 base; junction bases outside the gene matches: 3. The CDR3 bases are TGTGCCAGCAGCCCCTGGACAGGGTCCTACGAGCAGTACTTC. As protein: CASSPWTGSYEQYF.

This chain joins TRBV5-1 and TRBJ2-5, with 9 bases lining up with TRBD1. Germline V CDR1 and CDR2: SGHRS, YFSETQ. Trimming cost V 4 bases and J 5 bases; bases outside gene matches: 12. The CDR3 totals 16 residues. In DNA form, the CDR3 reads TGCGCCAGCAGCGCCGAACACAGGGGGCCCTGGGAGACCCAGTACTTC. Translating it yields CASSAEHRGPWETQYF.

The CDR3, as DNA: TGTGCCAGCAGCTTTCTCGGTGTAACTGAAGCTTTCTTT. This encodes CASSFLGVTEAFF. This rearrangement joins TRBV11-2 to TRBJ1-1; D is unresolved. The CDR3 sequence is 13 residues long. Germline V lookup: CDR1 SGHAT, CDR2 FQNNGV. V lost 3 bases to trimming and J lost 5 bases, with 10 bases between them.

V gene TRBV5-4 combines with J gene TRBJ1-2; 7 bases are shared with TRBD1. The V segment lost 6 bases and the J segment 0 bases; nucleotides outside the gene matches: 11. The CDR3 is made up of 16 amino acids. From germline, CDR1 is SGHNT and CDR2 YYREEE (reference sequence). DNA for the CDR3: TGTGCCAGCACCCGCGGGGGGCAGGGGGCTAACTATGGCTACACCTTC. It is translated as CASTRGGQGANYGYTF.

V and J are TRBV7-3 and TRBJ2-1; 11 positions agree with TRBD2. V trimming: 5 bases; J trimming: 2 bases; junction bases outside the gene matches: 2. Germline V gives CDR1 SGHTA, CDR2 FQGTGA. This CDR3 has 15 residues. The CDR3 nucleotides read TGTGCCAGCAGCGGGGGACTAGCGGCCTACAATGAGCAGTTCTTC. Translation: CASSGGLAAYNEQFF.

The chain is built from TRBV9 and TRBJ2-2; the match to TRBD2 covers 9 bases. With 3 bases clipped from V and 3 bases from J, the junction kept 21 bases outside the gene matches. CDR3 length: 21 residues. Germline-derived CDR1 and CDR2 are SGDLS and YYNGEE. The CDR3 is CASSAPYGGLAGKGDTGELFF. The CDR3 bases are TGTGCCAGCAGCGCCCCCTACGGGGGGCTAGCGGGGAAGGGCGACACCGGGGAGCTGTTTTTT.

The chain joins TRBV24-1 to TRBJ2-3; 9 bases fit TRBD1. The CDR3 consists of 16 residues. The V gene's germline CDR1 is KGHDR and CDR2 SFDVKD. With 1 base clipped from V and 4 bases from J, the junction kept 5 bases outside the gene matches. The CDR3 DNA follows: TGTGCCACCAGTGATTTAGGGACAGGGCAGGCAGATACGCAGTATTTT. Translation: CATSDLGTGQADTQYF.

The chain uses TRBV4-1 and TRBJ1-1, with TRBD1 as a possible D gene (6 bases). The CDR3 sequence is 13 residues long. V gave up 0 bases and J gave up 7 bases, with 9 bases separating them. Germline V gene lookup returns CDR1 MGHRA and CDR2 YSYEKL. The chain's CDR3 is CASSQDQGYEAFF. DNA of the CDR3: TGCGCCAGCAGCCAAGATCAGGGGTATGAAGCTTTCTTT.

The chain carries TRBV3-1 (or the pseudogene TRBV3-2) and TRBJ2-1; maybe TRBD1 (6 bases). The V end was cut by 10 bases, the J end by 3 bases, with 16 bases between. This CDR3 contains 14 residues. The germline V gene has CDR1 LGHDT and CDR2 YNNKEL (reference sequence). The CDR3 is CATGPDSIYNEQFF. The DNA of the CDR3 is TGTGCCACCGGCCCGGACAGTATCTACAATGAGCAGTTCTTC.

The V and J genes are TRBV11-3 and TRBJ2-1; TRBD1 is a possible D gene (5 bases). CDR1 is SGHNT, CDR2 YENEEA, per germline. This CDR3 is built from 14 residues. The V gene lost 0 bases and the J gene lost 12 bases, with 15 bases spanning the gap. The CDR3 sequence: CASSLDLQDVRQFF. CDR3 sequence (DNA): TGTGCCAGCAGCTTAGATTTACAGGATGTGAGGCAGTTCTTC. The entire variable domain, with the rest obtained from reference TRBV11-3 and TRBJ2-1, is as follows: EAGVVQSPRYKIIEKKQPVAFWCNPISGHNTLYWYLQNLGQGPELLIRYENEEAVDDSQLPKDRFSAERLKGVDSTLKIQPAELGDSAVYLCASSLDLQDVRQFFGPGTRLTVL.

The V and J genes are TRBV6-5 and TRBJ1-5, with TRBD1 identical over 12 bases. Trimming at V came to 7 bases and at J to 5 bases, leaving 6 bases not matched to a gene. This CDR3 has 15 amino acids. The germline V gene has CDR1 MNHEY and CDR2 SVGAGI. Here the CDR3 reads CASNAGQGADQPQHF. CDR3 in DNA: TGTGCCAGCAACGCGGGACAGGGGGCTGATCAGCCCCAGCATTTT.

The chain carries TRBV4-2 and TRBJ1-2, with TRBD1 identical over 9 bases. CDR1 and CDR2 (germline): LGHNA, YNFKEQ. This CDR3 is 15 amino acids long. With 5 bases clipped from V and 4 bases from J, the junction kept 8 bases outside the gene matches. CDR3 residues: CASSDTGGRGYGYTF. CDR3 nucleotides: TGTGCCAGCAGCGATACAGGGGGCCGGGGCTATGGCTACACCTTC.